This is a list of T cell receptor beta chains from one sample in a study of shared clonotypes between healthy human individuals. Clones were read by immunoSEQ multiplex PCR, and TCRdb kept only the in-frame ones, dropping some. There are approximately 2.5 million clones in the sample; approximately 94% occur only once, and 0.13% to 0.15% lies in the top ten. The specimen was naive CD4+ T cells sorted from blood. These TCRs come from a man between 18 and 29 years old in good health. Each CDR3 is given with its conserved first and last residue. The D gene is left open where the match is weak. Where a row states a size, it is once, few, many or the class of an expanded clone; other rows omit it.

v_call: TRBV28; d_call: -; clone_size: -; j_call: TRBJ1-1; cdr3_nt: TGTGCCAGCAGGGTACAGAACACTGAAGCTTTCTTT; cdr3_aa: CASRVQNTEAFF
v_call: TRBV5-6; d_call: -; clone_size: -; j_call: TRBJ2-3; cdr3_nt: TGTGCCAGCAGCTTGGGTAGTGCGGATACGCAGTATTTT; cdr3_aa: CASSLGSADTQYF
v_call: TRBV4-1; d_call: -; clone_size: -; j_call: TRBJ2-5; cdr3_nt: TGCGCCAGCAGCCAAGAACTAGCAGGAGAGACCCAGTACTTC; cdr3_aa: CASSQELAGETQYF
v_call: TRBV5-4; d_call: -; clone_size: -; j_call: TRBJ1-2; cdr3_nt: TGTGCCAGCAGCCTGGAAGGGGGTCCATATGGCTACACCTTC; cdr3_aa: CASSLEGGPYGYTF
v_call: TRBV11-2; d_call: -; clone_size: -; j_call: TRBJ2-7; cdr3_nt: TGTGCCAGCAGCTTTCTTGCGTCGGGCGAGCAGTACTTC; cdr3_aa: CASSFLASGEQYF
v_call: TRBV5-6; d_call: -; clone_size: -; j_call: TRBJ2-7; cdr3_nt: TGTGCCAGCAGCTTGGCTCATCTCCCCTACGAGCAGTACTTC; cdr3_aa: CASSLAHLPYEQYF
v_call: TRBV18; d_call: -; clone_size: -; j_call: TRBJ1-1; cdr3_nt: TGTGCCAGCTCACCGGGGAGGAACACTGAAGCTTTCTTT; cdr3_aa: CASSPGRNTEAFF
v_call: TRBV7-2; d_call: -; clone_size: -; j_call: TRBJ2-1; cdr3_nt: TGTGCCAGCGCAGACTTAAACAATGAGCAGTTCTTC; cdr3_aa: CASADLNNEQFF
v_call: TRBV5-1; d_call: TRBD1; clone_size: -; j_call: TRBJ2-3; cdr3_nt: TGCGCCAGCAGCTCGGACAGGATTACAGATACGCAGTATTTT; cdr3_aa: CASSSDRITDTQYF
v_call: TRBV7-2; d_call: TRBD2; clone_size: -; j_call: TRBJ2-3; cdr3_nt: TGTGCCAGCAGCTTAGTAGCGGGGAAGGTGGATACGCAGTATTTT; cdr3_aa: CASSLVAGKVDTQYF
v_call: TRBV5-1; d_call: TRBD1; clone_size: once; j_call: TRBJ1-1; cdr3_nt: TGCGCCAGCCAAGGACAGGGGGCGGACACTGAAGCTTTCTTT; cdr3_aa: CASQGQGADTEAFF
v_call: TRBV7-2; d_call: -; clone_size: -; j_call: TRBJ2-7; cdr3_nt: TGTGCCAGCAGCTACTTGGGCTCCTACGAGCAGTACTTC; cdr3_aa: CASSYLGSYEQYF
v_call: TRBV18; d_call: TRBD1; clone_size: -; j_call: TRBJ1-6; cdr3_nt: TGTGCCAGCTCGACCGACAGGGGATCACCCCTCCACTTT; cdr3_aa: CASSTDRGSPLHF
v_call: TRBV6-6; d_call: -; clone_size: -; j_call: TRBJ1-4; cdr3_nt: TGTGCCAGCAGAGCGGCAGGGGCTGTTGGTGAAAAACTGTTTTTT; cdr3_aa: CASRAAGAVGEKLFF
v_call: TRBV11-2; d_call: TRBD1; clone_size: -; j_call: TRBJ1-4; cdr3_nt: TGTGCCAGCAGTCACCGGGACAGGGGGTTTAATGAAAAACTGTTTTTT; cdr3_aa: CASSHRDRGFNEKLFF
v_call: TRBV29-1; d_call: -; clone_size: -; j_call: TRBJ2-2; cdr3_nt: TGCAGCGTTGATGTGGGGGCGAGCACCGGGGAGCTGTTTTTT; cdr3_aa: CSVDVGASTGELFF
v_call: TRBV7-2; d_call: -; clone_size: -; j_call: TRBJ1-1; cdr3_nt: TGTGCCAGCAGCGCTGAAATGAACACTGAAGCTTTCTTT; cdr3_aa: CASSAEMNTEAFF
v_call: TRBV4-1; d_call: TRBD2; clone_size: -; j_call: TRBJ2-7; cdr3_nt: TGCGCCAGCAGCCCGGCTTCTAGCGGTTGGGGCTACGAGCAGTACTTC; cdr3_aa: CASSPASSGWGYEQYF
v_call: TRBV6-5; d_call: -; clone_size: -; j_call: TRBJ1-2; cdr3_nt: TGTGCCAGCAGTTACTCGATCGGGGGAGGCTACACCTTC; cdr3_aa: CASSYSIGGGYTF
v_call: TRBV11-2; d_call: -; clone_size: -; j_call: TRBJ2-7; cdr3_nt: TGTGCCAGCAGCTTTCAGGGGCCCGCCTACGAGCAGTACTTC; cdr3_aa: CASSFQGPAYEQYF
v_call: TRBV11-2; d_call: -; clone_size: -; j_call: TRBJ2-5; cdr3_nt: TGTGCCAGCAGCTTAGGGCCGCTCGGGGAGACCCAGTACTTC; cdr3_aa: CASSLGPLGETQYF
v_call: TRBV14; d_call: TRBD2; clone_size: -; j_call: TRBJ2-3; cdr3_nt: TGTGCCAGCAGCCAAGTCCTAGCGGGGGCTAGCACAGATACGCAGTATTTT; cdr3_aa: CASSQVLAGASTDTQYF
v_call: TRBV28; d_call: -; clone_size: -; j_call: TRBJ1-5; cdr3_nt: TGTGCCAGCCGAACCCTCAGGGGAGGCAATCAGCCCCAGCATTTT; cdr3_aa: CASRTLRGGNQPQHF
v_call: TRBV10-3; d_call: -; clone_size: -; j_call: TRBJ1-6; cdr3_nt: TGTGCCATCAGTGATGACCGTTGGTCACCCCTCCACTTT; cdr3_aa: CAISDDRWSPLHF
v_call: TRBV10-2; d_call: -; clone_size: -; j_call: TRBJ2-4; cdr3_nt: TGCGCCAGCAGTGAGTCGGGCAGAAACATTCAGTACTTC; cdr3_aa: CASSESGRNIQYF
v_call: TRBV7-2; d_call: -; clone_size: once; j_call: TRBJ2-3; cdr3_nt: TGTGCCAGCAGCAGAAAATCCCACACAGATACGCAGTATTTT; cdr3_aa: CASSRKSHTDTQYF
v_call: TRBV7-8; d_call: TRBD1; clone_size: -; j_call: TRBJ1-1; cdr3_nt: TGTGCCAGCAGCTTAAACCCGGACAGGGTGAACACTGAAGCTTTCTTT; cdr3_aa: CASSLNPDRVNTEAFF
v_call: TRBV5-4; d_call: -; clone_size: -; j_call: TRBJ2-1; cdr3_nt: TGTGCCAGCAGCTCCCGACAGCTTGTCTACAATGAGCAGTTCTTC; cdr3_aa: CASSSRQLVYNEQFF
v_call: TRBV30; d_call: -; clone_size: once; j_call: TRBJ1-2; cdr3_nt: TGTGCCTGGGTCACCTCGGGACATTTTGGCTACACCTTC; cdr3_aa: CAWVTSGHFGYTF
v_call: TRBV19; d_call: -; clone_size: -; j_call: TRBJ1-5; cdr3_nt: TGTGCCAGTAGCTCACAGGGAAGCAATCAGCCCCAGCATTTT; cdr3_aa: CASSSQGSNQPQHF
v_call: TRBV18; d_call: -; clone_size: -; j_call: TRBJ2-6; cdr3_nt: TGTGCCAGCTCACCACCGGTTAGCTCTGGGGCCAACGTCCTGACTTTC; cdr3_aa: CASSPPVSSGANVLTF
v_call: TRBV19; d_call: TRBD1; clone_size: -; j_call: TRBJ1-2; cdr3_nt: TGTGCCAGTAGTATACCTGGGACAGGGGAGGGCTATGGCTACACCTTC; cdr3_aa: CASSIPGTGEGYGYTF
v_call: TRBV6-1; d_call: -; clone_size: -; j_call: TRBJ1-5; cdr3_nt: TGTGCCAGCAGTGAAGCTGAAGGCTATCAGCCCCAGCATTTT; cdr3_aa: CASSEAEGYQPQHF
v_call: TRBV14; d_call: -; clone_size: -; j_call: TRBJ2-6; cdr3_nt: TGTGCCAGCAGCCCTGTTCCTTCTGGGGCCAACGTCCTGACTTTC; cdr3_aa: CASSPVPSGANVLTF
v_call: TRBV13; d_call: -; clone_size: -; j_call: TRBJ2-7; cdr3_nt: TGTGCCAGCAGCTTAGCGGGCACCTCCTACGAGCAGTACTTC; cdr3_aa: CASSLAGTSYEQYF
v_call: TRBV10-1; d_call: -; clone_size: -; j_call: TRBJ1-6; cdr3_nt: TGCGCCGCGCGGAGGGGCCTCCACTTT; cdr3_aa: CAARRGLHF
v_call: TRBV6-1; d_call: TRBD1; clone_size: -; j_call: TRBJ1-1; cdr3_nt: TGTGCCAGCAGGTCAGGGGGCATAGGGGACACTGAAGCTTTCTTT; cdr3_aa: CASRSGGIGDTEAFF
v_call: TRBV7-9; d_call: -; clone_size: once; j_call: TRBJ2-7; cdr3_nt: TGTGCCAGCAGCTTCACCCAGGGGCCCTACGAGCAGTACTTC; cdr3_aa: CASSFTQGPYEQYF
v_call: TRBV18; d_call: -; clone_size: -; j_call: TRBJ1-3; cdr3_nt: TGTGCCAGCTCGGACATCTCCGGGGGGAACACCATATATTTT; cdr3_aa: CASSDISGGNTIYF
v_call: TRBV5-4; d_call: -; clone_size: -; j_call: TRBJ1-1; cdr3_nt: TGTGCCAGCAGCTTGGCTCAGGTGAACACTGAAGCTTTCTTT; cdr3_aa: CASSLAQVNTEAFF
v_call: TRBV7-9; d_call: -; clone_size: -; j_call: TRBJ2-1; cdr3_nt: TGTGCCAGCAGCTTAGACTTCTCCTACAATGAGCAGTTCTTC; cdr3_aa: CASSLDFSYNEQFF
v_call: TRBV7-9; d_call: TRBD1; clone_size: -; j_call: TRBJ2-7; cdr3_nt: TGTGCGTCAGGGACAGGGGGCCGGGAGCAGTACTTC; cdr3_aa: CASGTGGREQYF
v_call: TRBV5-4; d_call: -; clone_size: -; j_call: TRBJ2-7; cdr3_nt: TGTGCCAGCAGCACATTTTTGGAGCCCTACGAGCAGTACTTC; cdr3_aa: CASSTFLEPYEQYF
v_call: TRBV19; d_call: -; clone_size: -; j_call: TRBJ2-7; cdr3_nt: TGTGCCAGTAGTAGAGGAACAGGGAATTACGAGCAGTACTTC; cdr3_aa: CASSRGTGNYEQYF
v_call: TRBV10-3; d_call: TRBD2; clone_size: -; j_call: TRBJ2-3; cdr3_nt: TGTGCCATCAAGGCTAGCGGGGGGGTGGATACGCAGTATTTT; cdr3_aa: CAIKASGGVDTQYF
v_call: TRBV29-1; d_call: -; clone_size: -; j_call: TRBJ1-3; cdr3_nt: TGCAGCGTTGGTGTTAGTTCAGGAAACACCATATATTTT; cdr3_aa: CSVGVSSGNTIYF
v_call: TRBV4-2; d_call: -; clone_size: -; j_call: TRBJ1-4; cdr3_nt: TGTGCCAGCAGCCCCCGCCCGGGGGATGGTGAAAAACTGTTTTTT; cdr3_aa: CASSPRPGDGEKLFF
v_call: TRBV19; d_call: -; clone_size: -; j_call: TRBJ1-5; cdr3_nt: TGTGCCAGTAGTCCCGCCCAACAGGGATACCAGCCCCAGCATTTT; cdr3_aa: CASSPAQQGYQPQHF
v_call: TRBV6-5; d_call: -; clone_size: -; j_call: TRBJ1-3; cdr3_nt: TGTGCCAGCAGGAGAGAGGGACCCACCATATATTTT; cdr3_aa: CASRREGPTIYF
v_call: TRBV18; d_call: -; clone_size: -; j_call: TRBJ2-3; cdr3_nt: TGTGCCAGCTCACCACCGCTACTAGGTACGCAGTATTTT; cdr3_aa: CASSPPLLGTQYF
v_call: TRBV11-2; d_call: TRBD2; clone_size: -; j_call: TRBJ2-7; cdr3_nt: TGTGCCAGCAGCTTAGCAGGACTAGTCTCCTACGAGCAGTACTTC; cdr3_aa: CASSLAGLVSYEQYF
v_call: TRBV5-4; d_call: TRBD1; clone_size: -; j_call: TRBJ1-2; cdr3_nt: TGTGCCAGCAGCCAGGACAGGGGGCCGTGGTATGGCTACACCTTC; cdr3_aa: CASSQDRGPWYGYTF
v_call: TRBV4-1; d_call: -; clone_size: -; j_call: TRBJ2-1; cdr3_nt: TGCGCCAGCAGCCAAGAAGGCGCAGGGATGTCCACCAATGAGCAGTTCTTC; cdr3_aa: CASSQEGAGMSTNEQFF
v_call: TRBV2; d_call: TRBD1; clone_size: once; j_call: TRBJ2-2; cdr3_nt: TGTGCCAGCGCTCGGGAAAACAGGGGGTCCGGGGAGCTGTTTTTT; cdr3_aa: CASARENRGSGELFF
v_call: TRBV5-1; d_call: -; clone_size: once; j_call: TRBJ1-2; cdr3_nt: TGCGCCAGCACCCACGGGTTCGGCTATGGCTACACCTTC; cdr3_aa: CASTHGFGYGYTF
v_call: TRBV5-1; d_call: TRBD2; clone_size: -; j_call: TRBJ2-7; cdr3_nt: TGCGCCAGCAGCACGGGACTAGCGGGAGCATACGAGCAGTACTTC; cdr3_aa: CASSTGLAGAYEQYF
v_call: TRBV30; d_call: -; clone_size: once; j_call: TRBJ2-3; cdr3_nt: TGTGCCTGGAGTCCGGGGGTCGGGCAGTATTTT; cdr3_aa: CAWSPGVGQYF